Listed here are 22 T cell receptor beta chains from one sample, sequenced in a study of cytomegalovirus exposure and HLA in healthy donors. A multiplex PCR was run with 60 Vbeta primers and 13 Jbeta primers. Using immunoSEQ multiplex PCR, the repertoire was profiled, and TCRdb retains in-frame clones only, with some absent. The sample yields about 190,000 clones, about four fifths seen once. The sample consisted of PBMCs. These receptors all stem from a woman between 50 and 59 years old in good health and CMV-seropositive.

The chain couples TRBV9 to TRBJ1-2, with D uncertain. Germline V gene sequence: CDR1 SGDLS, CDR2 YYNGEE. This CDR3 has 14 residues. Trimming shortened V by 3 bases and J by 1 base, and 10 bases separated the two germline ends. The CDR3 region has the DNA TGTGCCAGCAGCGACGGGGTCCTTAACTATGGCTACACCTTC. This gives the protein CASSDGVLNYGYTF.

The gene calls are TRBV28 and TRBJ1-1, with D unclear. Trimming cost V 10 bases and J 1 base, with 10 bases left between them. The CDR3 covers 12 residues. From germline, CDR1 is MDHEN and CDR2 SYDVKM. DNA of the CDR3: TGTGCCACCTTGGAGGCGAACACTGAAGCTTTCTTT. Translating gives CATLEANTEAFF.

This clone was recorded once. The chain employs TRBV13 and TRBJ2-7; 10 bases match TRBD2. The V gene end was trimmed by 3 bases and the J gene end by 3 bases; junction bases not matched to a gene: 2. The CDR3 is 14 amino acids. In germline, CDR1 is PRHDT, CDR2 FYEKMQ (reference sequence). The CDR3 is CASSFLAGGYEQYF. DNA of the CDR3: TGTGCCAGCAGCTTTTTAGCGGGGGGCTACGAGCAGTACTTC. Full variable domain (rest looked up from reference TRBV13 and TRBJ2-7): AAGVIQSPRHLIKEKRETATLKCYPIPRHDTVYWYQQGPGQDPQFLISFYEKMQSDKGSIPDRFSAQQFSDYHSELNMSSLELGDSALYFCASSFLAGGYEQYFGPGTRLTVT.

The chain carries TRBV2 and TRBJ1-2, with a weak D call TRBD1 (5 bases). With 4 bases removed from V and 6 bases from J, the gap between germline ends came to 15 bases. CDR3 length: 14 residues. The germline V gene has CDR1 SNHLY and CDR2 FYNNEI. CDR3 DNA: TGTGCCAGCAGTGGCAGGGCAAGAGGAGATGGCTACACCTTC. It is translated as CASSGRARGDGYTF. Together with reference TRBV2 and TRBJ1-2, the CDR3 gives the full variable domain: EPEVTQTPSHQVTQMGQEVILRCVPISNHLYFYWYRQILGQKVEFLVSFYNNEISEKSEIFDDQFSVERPDGSNFTLKIRSTKLEDSAMYFCASSGRARGDGYTFGSGTRLTVV.

V is TRBV13 and J is TRBJ1-3, with unresolved D. The CDR3 has 14 amino acids. The V end lost 3 bases, the J end lost 0 bases, and 6 bases lay between the germline ends. Germline V CDR1 and CDR2: PRHDT, FYEKMQ (reference sequence). The CDR3 is CASSLESSGNTIYF. In nucleotides, the CDR3 is TGTGCCAGCAGCTTGGAGAGCTCTGGAAACACCATATATTTT. The full variable domain, in which reference TRBV13 and TRBJ1-3 provide the parts outside the CDR3, is AAGVIQSPRHLIKEKRETATLKCYPIPRHDTVYWYQQGPGQDPQFLISFYEKMQSDKGSIPDRFSAQQFSDYHSELNMSSLELGDSALYFCASSLESSGNTIYFGEGSWLTVV.

The V call is TRBV6-1, the J call TRBJ2-3; tentative D call: TRBD2 (5 bases). V lost 6 bases to trimming and J lost 7 bases, with 20 bases between them. The germline gives CDR1 MNHNS, CDR2 SASEGT. CDR3 length: 15 residues. The CDR3 spells CASSLTRRAGHTQYF. The CDR3, as DNA: TGTGCCAGCAGCCTTACTAGGCGGGCAGGCCATACGCAGTATTTT.

This chain joins TRBV4-2 and TRBJ1-1, with TRBD1 matching over 9 bases. V trimming: 5 bases; J trimming: 0 bases; junction bases outside the gene matches: 4. The CDR3 runs 15 residues. Germline V gene lookup returns CDR1 LGHNA and CDR2 YNFKEQ. This CDR3 reads CASSARDRVNTEAFF. CDR3 DNA sequence: TGTGCCAGCAGCGCCCGGGACAGGGTGAACACTGAAGCTTTCTTT.

The gene calls are TRBV19 and TRBJ1-2; possible D gene TRBD1, 6 bases. Germline V lookup: CDR1 LNHDA, CDR2 SQIVND (reference sequence). Trimming cost V 3 bases and J 5 bases, with 10 bases left between them. CDR3 length: 13 amino acids. CDR3 sequence (DNA): TGTGCCAGTAGTATCGGCCAGGGGTATGGCTACACCTTC. This codes for CASSIGQGYGYTF.

This chain uses TRBV27 with TRBJ2-6; 8 nucleotides match TRBD1. The CDR3 extends over 16 amino acids. J gave up 2 bases and V 6 bases, and 6 bases lay outside the gene matches. Germline CDR1 MNHEY, CDR2 SMNVEV (reference sequence). The CDR3 DNA reads as TGTGCCAGCAGCCCCAGGGGGCCTGCTGGGGCCAACGTCCTGACTTTC. Protein sequence: CASSPRGPAGANVLTF.

V and J are TRBV25-1 and TRBJ1-2; a weak D match, TRBD1 (6 bases). CDR3 length: 16 residues. Germline V CDR1 and CDR2: MGHDK, SYGVNS. The germline V and J ends were trimmed by 7 bases and 4 bases, with 22 bases remaining between them. The chain's CDR3 is CASTEGERSDFYGYTF. The CDR3 DNA sequence: TGTGCCAGCACCGAGGGGGAGCGGAGCGACTTCTATGGCTACACCTTC.

The DNA of the CDR3 is TGTGCCAATCCAAGGGGAGGCTACACCTTC. Its protein is CANPRGGYTF. This chain links TRBV19 with TRBJ1-2; a possible D gene is TRBD1 (5 bases). CDR3 length equals 10 residues. Trimming removed 10 bases at V and 8 bases at J, with 11 bases between. The germline gives CDR1 LNHDA, CDR2 SQIVND (reference sequence). The full variable domain, its missing parts supplied by reference TRBV19 and TRBJ1-2, is DGGITQSPKYLFRKEGQNVTLSCEQNLNHDAMYWYRQDPGQGLRLIYYSQIVNDFQKGDIAEGYSVSREKKESFPLTVTSAQKNPTAFYLCANPRGGYTFGSGTRLTVV.

V and J are TRBV5-1 and TRBJ2-3, with a possible D match to TRBD1 (5 bases). Germline V gene data show CDR1 as SGHRS and CDR2 as YFSETQ. This CDR3 has 13 amino acids. The V end lost 0 bases, the J end lost 8 bases, and 10 bases lay between the germline ends. CDR3 sequence reads: CASSLAGWSTQYF. CDR3 in DNA: TGCGCCAGCAGCTTGGCAGGGTGGAGTACGCAGTATTTT.

This sequence joins TRBV4-2 and TRBJ2-3, with D perhaps matching TRBD2 (7 bases). Germline values: CDR1 LGHNA, CDR2 YNFKEQ. There are 16 residues in the CDR3. V gave up 1 base and J gave up 4 bases, with 15 bases separating them. CDR3 loop: CASSQAWGGQADTQYF. The DNA for the CDR3 is TGTGCCAGCAGCCAAGCTTGGGGGGGGCAAGCAGATACGCAGTATTTT.

V is TRBV7-8 and J is TRBJ2-2; TRBD2 might be the D (6 bases). The V end was cut by 4 bases, the J end by 5 bases, with 11 bases between. CDR3 length: 14 residues. Germline V gene sequence: CDR1 SGHVS, CDR2 FQNEAQ. The CDR3: CASSYGTLTGELFF. CDR3 coding DNA: TGTGCCAGCAGCTACGGGACTTTGACCGGGGAGCTGTTTTTT.

The rearrangement uses TRBV2 and TRBJ1-5; tentative D call: TRBD1 (6 bases). The CDR3 sequence is 17 residues long. V was trimmed by 2 bases and J by 2 bases, leaving 16 bases between them. CDR1 SNHLY and CDR2 FYNNEI come from the germline V gene. CDR3 region: CASSEKEGGHGNQPQHF. As DNA, the CDR3 is TGTGCCAGCAGTGAAAAGGAGGGGGGGCATGGCAATCAGCCCCAGCATTTT.

The CDR3 sequence: CASSLSPGNTGELFF. In DNA, the CDR3 is TGCGCCAGCAGCTTGAGTCCCGGGAACACCGGGGAGCTGTTTTTT. The chain is built from TRBV5-1 and TRBJ2-2, with no clear D. The CDR3 is made up of 15 amino acids. The ends were cut back, 1 base at V and 1 base at J, with 8 bases in the middle. Germline CDR1 SGHRS, CDR2 YFSETQ.

The CDR3 sequence: CASKFAEYYEQYF. CDR3 bases: TGTGCCAGCAAGTTTGCGGAGTACTACGAGCAGTACTTC. The V gene is TRBV6-5, the J gene TRBJ2-7; D is unclear. V dropped 7 bases and J dropped 3 bases, with 13 bases sitting between them. The CDR3 has 13 amino acids. The germline gives CDR1 MNHEY, CDR2 SVGAGI.

V is TRBV19 and J is TRBJ2-7; 8 bases agree with TRBD1. The V and J ends lost 5 bases and 0 bases, in that order; junction bases with no gene match: 9. The CDR3 length is 16 residues. CDR1 and CDR2 (germline): LNHDA, SQIVND (reference sequence). The DNA of the CDR3 is TGTGCCAGTAGTTCCCTCCAGGGGGCTCTCTCCTACGAGCAGTACTTC. This codes for CASSSLQGALSYEQYF. Full variable domain (rest looked up from reference TRBV19 and TRBJ2-7): DGGITQSPKYLFRKEGQNVTLSCEQNLNHDAMYWYRQDPGQGLRLIYYSQIVNDFQKGDIAEGYSVSREKKESFPLTVTSAQKNPTAFYLCASSSLQGALSYEQYFGPGTRLTVT.

The chain is built from TRBV4-2 and TRBJ2-7; 10 bases match TRBD2. Germline V gene sequence: CDR1 LGHNA, CDR2 YNFKEQ. The CDR3 length is 15 residues. With V trimmed by 1 base and J by 5 bases, 5 bases remained unmatched. Written as DNA, the CDR3 is TGTGCCAGCAGCCAAGTGATCGGGACTAGCGACGAGCAGTACTTC. The encoded protein is CASSQVIGTSDEQYF.

The chain uses TRBV7-2 and TRBJ2-5, with TRBD2 matching over 8 bases. V was pared by 1 base and J by 9 bases, with 10 bases of the junction left unmatched. Germline CDR1 SGHTA, CDR2 FQGNSA. The CDR3 has 15 residues. DNA for the CDR3: TGTGCCAGCAGCTTAGATTCCGGGACTAGATTGCCCCAGTACTTC. This translates into CASSLDSGTRLPQYF.

This clone appeared once. The chain combines TRBV19 with TRBJ2-1; 8 nucleotides agree with TRBD1. Trimming cost V 2 bases and J 8 bases; bases outside gene matches: 5. The CDR3 consists of 14 residues. CDR1 LNHDA and CDR2 SQIVND come from the germline V gene (reference sequence). The CDR3 nucleotides read TGTGCCAGTAGTATAAGGACAGGGTCCCATGAGCAGTTCTTC. This encodes CASSIRTGSHEQFF. Combining the CDR3 with reference TRBV19 and TRBJ2-1 gives the whole variable domain DGGITQSPKYLFRKEGQNVTLSCEQNLNHDAMYWYRQDPGQGLRLIYYSQIVNDFQKGDIAEGYSVSREKKESFPLTVTSAQKNPTAFYLCASSIRTGSHEQFFGPGTRLTVL.

V is TRBV7-6 and J is TRBJ2-7, with 7 bases lining up with TRBD1. The germline gives CDR1 SGHVS, CDR2 FNYEAQ. The trim removed 6 bases at V and 5 bases at J, leaving 13 bases unmatched. CDR3 length: 15 residues. The CDR3 is CASSLQGGRGDEQYF. CDR3 nucleotide sequence: TGTGCCAGCAGTCTACAAGGGGGCAGGGGTGACGAGCAGTACTTC.